This TCR beta chain stems from a study of a mutant IDH1 vaccine in newly diagnosed glioma. Whole-study context: Patients began vaccination 4-6 weeks after radiotherapy alone, or with temozolomide cycles. Most patients had received both radiotherapy and temozolomide, the prior options being radiotherapy, temozolomide, or both.

The table came from immunoSEQ multiplex PCR; TCRdb's copy has only in-frame clones and leaves some out. The table shows roughly 49,000 clones, with 85% to 95% occurring only once. Germline-derived CDR1 and CDR2 are KGHSH and LQKENI. The CDR3 is made up of 18 amino acids. V was shortened by 3 bases and J by 4 bases, with 21 bases between the two germline ends. Time point: week 35, safety follow-up. Each dose delivered 300 ug of mutant IDH1 20-mer peptide subcutaneously with imiquimod. Vaccination of patients was performed eight times, in weeks 1, 3, 5, 7, 11, 15, 19 and 23. Note on this clone: The target antigen is unknown.

Study-wide findings and caveats: Vaccine-induced immune responses were detected in approximately 92% of patients.

Sequences were derived from PBMCs, sampled from a glioma patient whose treatment included an IDH1 peptide vaccine. This TCR came from a man aged 50 or older with glioma. The J gene is TRBJ2-2, the V gene TRBV18, with a weak D call TRBD2 (6 bases). The CDR3 sequence: CASSPYPREAHPTGELFF. The CDR3 nucleotides read TGTGCCAGCTCACCCTATCCCAGGGAGGCGCATCCCACCGGGGAGCTGTTTTTT.